The entry below gives a single T cell receptor beta chain sequence along with its context. This entry belongs to a study of cytomegalovirus exposure and HLA in healthy donors. The PCR ran on 60 Vbeta and 13 Jbeta primers. Here immunoSEQ multiplex PCR was the method, and the copy in TCRdb shows in-frame clones only, minus some. The sample has more than 75,000 clones, roughly four fifths seen once. Sequenced: PBMCs. This sequence originates from a woman between 18 and 29 years old in good health and CMV-seropositive.

The CDR3 bases are TGTGCCAGCAGCTCAGGACAGGGGCGATATCAGCCCCAGCATTTT. Its protein product is CASSSGQGRYQPQHF. The rearrangement uses TRBV7-9 and TRBJ1-5; 9 bases match TRBD1. The trim removed 4 bases at V and 5 bases at J, leaving 6 bases unmatched. Germline loops: CDR1 SEHNR, CDR2 FQNEAQ (reference sequence). This CDR3 is built from 15 residues.